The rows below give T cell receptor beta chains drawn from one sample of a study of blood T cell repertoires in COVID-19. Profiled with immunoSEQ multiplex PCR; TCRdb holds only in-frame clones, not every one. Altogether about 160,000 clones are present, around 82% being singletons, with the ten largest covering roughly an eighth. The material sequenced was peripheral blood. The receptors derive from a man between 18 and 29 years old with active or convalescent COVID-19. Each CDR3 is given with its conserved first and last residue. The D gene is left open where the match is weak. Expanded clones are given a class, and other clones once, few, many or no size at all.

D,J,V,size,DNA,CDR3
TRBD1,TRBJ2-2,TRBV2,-,TGTGCCAGCAGTCCTGAACAGGGGTCCACCGGGGAGCTGTTTTTT,CASSPEQGSTGELFF
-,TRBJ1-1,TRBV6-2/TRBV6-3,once,TGTGCCAGCAGTTACTCGAGTAGGGGAGCTTTCTTT,CASSYSSRGAFF
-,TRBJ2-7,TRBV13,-,TGTGCCAGCAGCGCCAGGGGAAATCAGTACTTC,CASSARGNQYF
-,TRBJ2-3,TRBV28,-,TGTGCCAGCAGTTTCAGGGGGGCAGATACGCAGTATTTT,CASSFRGADTQYF
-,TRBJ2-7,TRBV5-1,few,TGCGCCAGCAGCTTGGTTGTAGGTCGCGCGTCGGGGGAGCAGTACTTC,CASSLVVGRASGEQYF
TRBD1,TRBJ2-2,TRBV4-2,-,TGTGCCAGCAGCCAAGATAGAGGACAGGGAACCACCGGGGAGCTGTTTTTT,CASSQDRGQGTTGELFF
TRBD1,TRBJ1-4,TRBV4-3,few,TGCGCCAGCAGCCTCGGACAGGGTGGATGGGAAAAACTGTTTTTT,CASSLGQGGWEKLFF
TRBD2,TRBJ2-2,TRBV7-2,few,TGTGCCAGCAGCTTTTTCCTAGCGGGGAAGACCGGGGAGCTGTTTTTT,CASSFFLAGKTGELFF
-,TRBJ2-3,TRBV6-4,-,TGTGCCAGCAGTTTGGACTCAGCAGATACGCAGTATTTT,CASSLDSADTQYF
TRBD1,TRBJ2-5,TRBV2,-,TGTGCCAGCCTCCGGGACAGGGGATTCCAAGAGACCCAGTACTTC,CASLRDRGFQETQYF
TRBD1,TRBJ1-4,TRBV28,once,TGTGCCAGCCAGAATACCGGGACAGGGGCTGAAAAACTGTTTTTT,CASQNTGTGAEKLFF
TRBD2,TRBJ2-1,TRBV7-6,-,TGTGCCAGCAGCGCTCATAGCGGGAGTACTAATGAGCAGTTCTTC,CASSAHSGSTNEQFF
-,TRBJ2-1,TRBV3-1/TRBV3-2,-,TGTGCCAGCAGCCAAGCGGGGGGCCTCAATGAGCAGTTCTTC,CASSQAGGLNEQFF
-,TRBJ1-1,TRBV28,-,TGTGCCAGCAGCCTAAACAGGAACACTGAAGCTTTCTTT,CASSLNRNTEAFF
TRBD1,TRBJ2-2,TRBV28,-,TGTGCCAGCAGGGGGACAGGGCGGAACACCGGGGAGCTGTTTTTT,CASRGTGRNTGELFF
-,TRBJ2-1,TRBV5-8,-,TGTGCCAGCAGCTTGGCAGGGTACCTTTACAATGAGCAGTTCTTC,CASSLAGYLYNEQFF
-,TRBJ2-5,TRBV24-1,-,TGTGCCACCAGTGATTTCGGGGGAGGCCAAGAGACCCAGTACTTC,CATSDFGGGQETQYF
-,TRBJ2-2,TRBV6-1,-,TGTGCCAGCAGTGAGAAGGGAGAGACCGGGGAGCTGTTTTTT,CASSEKGETGELFF
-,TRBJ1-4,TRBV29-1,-,TGCAGCGTGACGACAGGCGCGAATGAAAAACTGTTTTTT,CSVTTGANEKLFF
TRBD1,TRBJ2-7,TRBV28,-,TGTGCCAGCAGTTCTCTCCGGGACAGGTTCCTATACGAGCAGTACTTC,CASSSLRDRFLYEQYF
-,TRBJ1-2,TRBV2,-,TGTGCCAGCAGTGTTGGGCAGTATGGCTACACCTTC,CASSVGQYGYTF
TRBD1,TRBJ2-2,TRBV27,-,TGTGCCAGCAGTCGACAGGGCTACACCGGGGAGCTGTTTTTT,CASSRQGYTGELFF
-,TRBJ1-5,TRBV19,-,TGTGCCAGTAGTTGGAAAGGAGGTAGCAATCAGCCCCAGCATTTT,CASSWKGGSNQPQHF
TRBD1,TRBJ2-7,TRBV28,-,TGTGCCAGCAGTTTATGGAGCCCAGCAGGGGGACCCTCCTACGAGCAGTACTTC,CASSLWSPAGGPSYEQYF
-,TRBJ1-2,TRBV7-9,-,TGTGCCAGCAGCGCCCAGGGGTGGAATGGCTACACCTTC,CASSAQGWNGYTF
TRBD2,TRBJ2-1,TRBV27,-,TGTGCCAGCAGGCGTAGCGGGAGGTCCTACAATGAGCAGTTCTTC,CASRRSGRSYNEQFF
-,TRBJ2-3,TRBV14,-,TGTGCCAGCAGCCAAGATTTCGGGTTGGCGGCGCAGTATTTT,CASSQDFGLAAQYF
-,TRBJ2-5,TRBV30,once,TGTGCCTGGAGTGGGGCAGCACAAGAGACCCAGTACTTC,CAWSGAAQETQYF
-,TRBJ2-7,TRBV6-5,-,TGTGCCAGCAGTTACGGGCGGGGTTTATACGAGCAGTACTTC,CASSYGRGLYEQYF
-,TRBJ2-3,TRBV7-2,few,TGTGCCAGCAGCCCTTACAGGGTGGGAGATACGCAGTATTTT,CASSPYRVGDTQYF
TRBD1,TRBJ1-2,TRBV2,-,TGTGCCAGCATGAAGGAGGGGGCGTTCACCTATGGCTACACCTTC,CASMKEGAFTYGYTF
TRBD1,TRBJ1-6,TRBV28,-,TGTGCCAGCAGTCCCATGGACAGGGTCGATTCACCCCTCCACTTT,CASSPMDRVDSPLHF
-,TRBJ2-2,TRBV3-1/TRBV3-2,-,TGTGCCAGCAGCCAAGTTCTAGCCGGGGAGCTGTTTTTT,CASSQVLAGELFF
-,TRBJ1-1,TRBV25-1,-,TGTGCCAGCAGTGAATGGGGAGACACTGAAGCTTTCTTT,CASSEWGDTEAFF
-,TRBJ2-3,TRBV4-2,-,TGTGCCAGCAGCCAAGCCGTCACAGATACGCAGTATTTT,CASSQAVTDTQYF
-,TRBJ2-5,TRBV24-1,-,TGTGCCACCAGTGACCCCACCGACAGGTGGGAGACCCAGTACTTC,CATSDPTDRWETQYF
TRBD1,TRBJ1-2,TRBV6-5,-,TGTGCCAGCAGGAGGGACAGGGGGGATGGCTACACCTTC,CASRRDRGDGYTF
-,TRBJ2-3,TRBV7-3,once,TGTGCCAGCAGCCTCCGGACTATACAGGATACGCAGTATTTT,CASSLRTIQDTQYF
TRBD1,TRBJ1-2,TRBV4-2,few,TGTGCCAGCAGCTCGGGACAGGGGGTAGATGGCTACACCTTC,CASSSGQGVDGYTF
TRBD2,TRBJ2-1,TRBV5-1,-,TGCGCCAGCAGCTTGGGAGCGGGGGTTCATGAGCAGTTCTTC,CASSLGAGVHEQFF
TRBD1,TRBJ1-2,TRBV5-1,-,TGCGCCAGCAGCCTCAGGGGGGAAACGCTTGGCTACACCTTC,CASSLRGETLGYTF
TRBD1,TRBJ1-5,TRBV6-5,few,TGTGCCAGCTTCGGACAGGGGACTCAGCCCCAGCATTTT,CASFGQGTQPQHF
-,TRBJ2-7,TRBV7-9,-,TGTGCCAGCAGCTTAAAAGGGGGCGAGCAGTACTTC,CASSLKGGEQYF
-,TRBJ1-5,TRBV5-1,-,TGCGCCAGCAGCTCGGGTGTAGGACAGCCCCAGCATTTT,CASSSGVGQPQHF
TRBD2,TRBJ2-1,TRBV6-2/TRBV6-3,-,TGTGCCAGCATCCCCCTTAGCGGGAGGGACAATGAGCAGTTCTTC,CASIPLSGRDNEQFF
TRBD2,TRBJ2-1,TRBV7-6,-,TGTGCCAGCAGCCCAACGGGACTAGCGGATACAAATGAGCAGTTCTTC,CASSPTGLADTNEQFF
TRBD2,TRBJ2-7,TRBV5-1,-,TGCGCCAGCACAACTGGGACTAGCGGGAATTCAGGAGAGCAGTACTTC,CASTTGTSGNSGEQYF
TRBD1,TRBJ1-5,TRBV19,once,TGTGCCAGTACCGGGACAGGGCCCTATAGCAATCAGCCCCAGCATTTT,CASTGTGPYSNQPQHF
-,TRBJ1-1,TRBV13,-,TGTGCCAGCAGCTTAGGGCACAGTAAAACTGAAGCTTTCTTT,CASSLGHSKTEAFF
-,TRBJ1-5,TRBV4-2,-,TGTGCCAGCAGCCAAGATGGTTACAGTAGTAATCAGCCCCAGCATTTT,CASSQDGYSSNQPQHF
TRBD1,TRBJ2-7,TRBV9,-,TGTGCCAGCAGCCTAAGGGACAGGGGATACGAGCAGTACTTC,CASSLRDRGYEQYF
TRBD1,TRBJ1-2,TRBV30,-,TGTGCCTGGAGTTCGGACAGGGTTGGGGCTAACTATGGCTACACCTTC,CAWSSDRVGANYGYTF
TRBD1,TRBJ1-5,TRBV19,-,TGTGCCAGTAGTAACCAACAGGGGGCGAGAGGGAATCAGCCCCAGCATTTT,CASSNQQGARGNQPQHF
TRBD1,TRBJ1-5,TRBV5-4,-,TGTGCCAGCAGCCCCGGGACAGGGATCAATCAGCCCCAGCATTTT,CASSPGTGINQPQHF
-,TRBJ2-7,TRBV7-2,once,TGTGCCAGCAGCCTGTCCTACGAGCAGTACTTC,CASSLSYEQYF
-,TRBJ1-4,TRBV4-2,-,TGTGCCAGCAGCCAACCAGGATATCCAACTAATGAAAAACTGTTTTTT,CASSQPGYPTNEKLFF
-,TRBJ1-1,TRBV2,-,TGTGCCAGCAGTGACAGGGAGGGCACTGAAGCTTTCTTT,CASSDREGTEAFF
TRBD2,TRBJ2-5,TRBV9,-,TGTGCCAGCAGCTTACGGGGGGGGACCCAGTACTTC,CASSLRGGTQYF
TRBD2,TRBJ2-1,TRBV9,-,TGTGCCAGCAGCGTCCGACTAGCGGAAAATGAGCAGTTCTTC,CASSVRLAENEQFF
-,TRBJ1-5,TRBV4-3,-,TGCGCCAGCAGCCTCTCGCAGGACTATCAGCCCCAGCATTTT,CASSLSQDYQPQHF